This TCR beta chain was captured by sequencing in a study of T cell repertoires in cytomegalovirus infection (dated by TCRdb to the late 2010s). In the study overall: The HLA type of each donor mattered for the analysis, because public TCR beta signatures pointed to carriage of CMV infection along with the matching HLA type.

Sequencing was performed on an Illumina HiSeq 1500. TCRdb redid the processing of the public reads, applying fastp at Q25 and MiXCR, and retained in-frame beta chains. A single entry per CDR3 protein holds the most common genes and DNA from its merged rows. A total of 100,000 to 150,000 distinct CDR3 sequences appear in this sample, roughly a quarter of them only once. The top ten clonotypes cover 34% of the sample. Broad study findings and their caveats: Carriers of CMV infection plus the relevant HLA type were discriminated by the cumulative frequency of public TCR beta family members in the study cohort and in an independent approximately 340-donor cohort. In the ex vivo response, HLA-C-restricted CMV-specific TCR beta clonotypes were dominant, and in two of eight donors the single most frequent clonotype came from this HLA-C-restricted group.

As for this clonotype: It has no known antigen specificity. No much larger clone exists at a distance of one base, and base qualities are not known.

The sample taken for sequencing was PBMCs, sequenced either directly or after in vitro stimulation (not recorded which). The receptor was derived from a human donor in good health (CMV status not recorded). Some clones in this sample may be carry-over from other donors' samples.

This receptor has the CDR3 CASSRAGGTSALGYEQFF. The DNA sequence follows: TGCGCCAGCAGCCGGGCGGGAGGGACTAGCGCCCTTGGGTATGAGCAGTTCTTC. The chain was built from TRBV4-3 and TRBJ2-1; a stretch of 10 junction bases matches TRBD2. The CDR1 and CDR2 encoded by the germline V gene are LGHNA and YSLEER. Inclusive of the bounding cysteine and phenylalanine, the CDR3 is 18 residues long. Only CDR3 DNA remains: 54 bases, in frame from the first base. Trimming takes 4 bases off V and 8 bases off J; junction bases not matched to a gene: 17.